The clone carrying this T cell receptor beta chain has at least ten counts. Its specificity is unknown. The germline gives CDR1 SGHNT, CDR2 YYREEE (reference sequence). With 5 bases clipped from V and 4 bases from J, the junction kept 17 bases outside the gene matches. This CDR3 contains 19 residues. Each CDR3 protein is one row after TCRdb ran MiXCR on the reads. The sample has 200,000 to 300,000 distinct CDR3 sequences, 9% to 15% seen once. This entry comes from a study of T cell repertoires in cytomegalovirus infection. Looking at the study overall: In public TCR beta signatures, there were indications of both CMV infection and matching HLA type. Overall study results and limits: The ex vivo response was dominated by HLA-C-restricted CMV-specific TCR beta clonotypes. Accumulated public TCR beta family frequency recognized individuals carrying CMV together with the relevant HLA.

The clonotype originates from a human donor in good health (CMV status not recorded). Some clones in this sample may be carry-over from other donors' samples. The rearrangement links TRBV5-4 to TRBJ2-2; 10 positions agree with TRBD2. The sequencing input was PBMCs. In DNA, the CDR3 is TGTGCCAGCAGGGTCTGGGGGCGTGCTAGCGGGAGAGGCACCGGGGAGCTGTTTTTT. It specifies CASRVWGRASGRGTGELFF.